The 25 T cell receptor beta chains below were found in one sample sequenced in a study of T-cell reconstitution after alpha-beta-depleted transplantation in children. During its preparation, the TCRbeta library received unique molecular identifiers. TCRdb independently ran MiXCR on the PCR reads; one entry per CDR3 protein. The table records approximately 640,000 distinct CDR3 sequences, 16% of them present only once. The specimen comprised PBMCs from the stem cell graft donor, sampled from the stem cell graft. The receptors here all came from a human donor who donated a stem cell graft to a child with acute myeloid leukemia.

A few counts support this clonotype. The chain has TRBV27 and TRBJ1-4; no reliable D call. Germline CDR1 and CDR2: MNHEY and SMNVEV (reference sequence). V was pared by 1 base and J by 7 bases, with 13 bases between. The CDR3 extends over 15 amino acids. DNA of the CDR3: TGTGCCAGCAGTTTATTGGGCACCGCGGGTGAAAAACTGTTTTTT. This gives the protein CASSLLGTAGEKLFF.

This clonotype has at least ten counts. The gene calls are TRBV20-1 and TRBJ2-7; a weak D match, TRBD2 (7 bases). The CDR3 runs to 15 residues. The V gene lost 0 bases and the J gene lost 3 bases, with 15 bases spanning the gap. Germline-derived CDR1 and CDR2 are DFQATT and SNEGSKA (reference sequence). CDR3 DNA: TGCAGTGCTAGAGATGATGGCGGGGGCCTCTACGAGCAGTACGTC. Encoded protein: CSARDDGGGLYEQYV.

This clonotype was counted at least ten times. The chain carries TRBV20-1 and TRBJ1-2; D is unresolved. The CDR3 is made up of 13 amino acids. Germline V CDR1 and CDR2: DFQATT, SNEGSKA (reference sequence). The V end lost 0 bases, the J end lost 3 bases, and 8 bases lay between the germline ends. The DNA for the CDR3 is TGCAGTGCTAGAGAGTCAGGCCACTATGGCTACACCTTC. Encoded protein: CSARESGHYGYTF.

The chain recombines TRBV12-3 or TRBV12-4 with TRBJ1-2; D not resolved. V was shortened by 5 bases and J by 4 bases, with 11 bases between the two germline ends. The CDR3 has 13 residues. The CDR3 nucleotides read TGTGCCAGCAGTACCGGGAACTCCTATGGCTACACCTTC. This translates into CASSTGNSYGYTF.

This clonotype turned up a few times. DNA for the CDR3: TGTGCCAGCAACATACAGGGAATCACCGGGGAGCTGTTTTTT. Translating it yields CASNIQGITGELFF. The chain employs TRBV6-2 or TRBV6-3 and TRBJ2-2; possible D gene TRBD1, 6 bases. The CDR3 spans 14 residues. Trimming shortened V by 7 bases and J by 4 bases, and 13 bases separated the two germline ends. Germline assignment: CDR1 MNHEY and CDR2 SVGEGT.

This chain links TRBV7-9 with TRBJ1-1, with 9 bases matching TRBD1. Germline V CDR1 and CDR2: SEHNR, FQNEAQ (reference sequence). The CDR3 totals 15 residues. With 6 bases clipped from V and 5 bases from J, the junction kept 10 bases outside the gene matches. CDR3 sequence (DNA): TGTGCCAGCAGGCCGGGACAGGGAGTGAGAACTGAAGCTTTCTTT. The encoded protein is CASRPGQGVRTEAFF.

This clonotype has just a few counts. The chain carries TRBV7-2 and TRBJ1-4; unclear D gene. The CDR3 is made up of 15 amino acids. The V end lost 1 base, the J end lost 8 bases, and 14 bases lay between the germline ends. Germline V CDR1 and CDR2: SGHTA, FQGNSA. Written as DNA, the CDR3 is TGTGCCAGCAGCTTAGAAGGGAGGGTAGGAGAAAAACTGTTTTTT. As protein: CASSLEGRVGEKLFF.

V and J are TRBV18 and TRBJ1-2; 8 positions agree with TRBD1. This CDR3 has 15 amino acids. V trimming: 3 bases; J trimming: 7 bases; junction bases outside the gene matches: 10. Germline CDR1 reads KGHSH; CDR2 reads LQKENI. CDR3 in amino acids: CASSPLQDREFGYTF. The CDR3 region has the DNA TGTGCCAGCTCACCGCTACAGGACAGGGAATTTGGCTACACCTTC.

As for this clonotype: At one of its ends the junction is not consistent with the germline gene, which may arise from a read error. The chain has TRBV7-9 and TRBJ2-1; tentatively, D is TRBD1 or TRBD2 (6 bases each). The CDR3 extends over 15 amino acids. The germline gives CDR1 SEHNR, CDR2 FQNEAQ (reference sequence). The CDR3 DNA reads TGTGCCGGCAGCCCCGGGGGCAGCTCCTACAATGAGCAGTTCTTC. This codes for CAGSPGGSSYNEQFF.

This clonotype was seen only a few times. This chain links TRBV7-2 with TRBJ1-4; D not certain. V lost 5 bases to trimming and J lost 5 bases, with 9 bases between them. Germline V gene sequence: CDR1 SGHTA, CDR2 FQGNSA. The CDR3 has 13 amino acids. The CDR3 loop is CASSPRPNEKLFF. In nucleotides, the CDR3 is TGTGCCAGCAGCCCGCGACCCAATGAAAAACTGTTTTTT.

This clonotype was detected a few times. The rearrangement joins TRBV5-1 to TRBJ1-2; TRBD1 is a possible D gene (5 bases). With 4 bases removed from V and 6 bases from J, the gap between germline ends came to 13 bases. CDR3 length equals 13 residues. Per germline, CDR1 SGHRS and CDR2 YFSETQ. In DNA form, the CDR3 reads TGCGCCAGCAGCCCCCGCAAGGGGAATGGCTACACCTTC. Translating it yields CASSPRKGNGYTF.

This clonotype was found a few times. V usage is TRBV20-1 and J usage is TRBJ1-5, with 7 bases aligning to TRBD1. Trimming at V came to 3 bases and at J to 1 base, leaving 12 bases not matched to a gene. Germline loops: CDR1 DFQATT, CDR2 SNEGSKA (reference sequence). CDR3 length equals 17 residues. The CDR3 loop reads CSASKTRQGVSNQPQHF. CDR3 coding DNA: TGCAGTGCTAGCAAGACGAGACAGGGAGTAAGCAATCAGCCCCAGCATTTT.

This clonotype was seen ten or more times. The chain couples TRBV5-6 to TRBJ2-3, with D perhaps given as TRBD1 or TRBD2 (5 bases each). The germline V and J ends were trimmed by 4 bases and 1 base, with 19 bases remaining between them. The CDR3 extends over 17 amino acids. Germline-derived CDR1 and CDR2 are SGHDT and YYEEEE. CDR3 region: CASSLGRTVKRTDTQYF. The CDR3 DNA is TGTGCCAGCAGCCTGGGACGGACTGTGAAGCGCACAGATACGCAGTATTTT.

As to this clonotype: A much larger clone lies one base from this, so it may be a read error. This rearrangement joins TRBV20-1 to TRBJ2-2; 10 bases match TRBD1. Looked up from germline, CDR1 is DFQATT and CDR2 is SNEGSKA (reference sequence). The CDR3 is 15 residues long. CDR3 nucleotide sequence: TGCAGTGCTGGCAGGACAGGGGGTAACACCGGGGAGCGGTTTTTT. Residues: CSAGRTGGNTGERFF.

This clonotype was seen many times. V and J are TRBV9 and TRBJ1-6; no definite D call. The CDR3 sequence is 12 residues long. CDR1 and CDR2 (germline): SGDLS, YYNGEE. V gave up 3 bases and J gave up 8 bases, with 6 bases separating them. Here the CDR3 reads CASSEVDSPLHF. The DNA of the CDR3 is TGTGCCAGCAGCGAGGTGGATTCACCCCTCCACTTT.

V is TRBV4-3 and J is TRBJ2-7; a weak D match, TRBD1 (6 bases). This CDR3 comprises 15 residues. The germline V gene encodes CDR1 LGHNA and CDR2 YSLEER. Deletions cut 3 bases from V and 3 bases from J, with 15 bases between. The CDR3 sequence is CASSHDRDNYYEQYF. CDR3 coding DNA: TGCGCCAGCAGCCATGACCGGGACAACTACTACGAGCAGTACTTC.

This clonotype was found many times. The V call is TRBV12-3 or TRBV12-4, the J call TRBJ2-7; either TRBD1 or TRBD2 may fit D (5 bases each). There are 14 residues in the CDR3. Trimming stripped 5 bases from V and 2 bases from J, with 13 bases between. CDR3: CASSPGRTPYEQYF. CDR3 nucleotides: TGTGCCAGCAGTCCGGGACGGACTCCCTACGAGCAGTACTTC.

The chain combines TRBV7-2 with TRBJ2-1, with TRBD2 as a possible D gene (6 bases). This CDR3 spans 15 amino acids. The germline CDR1 and CDR2 sequences are SGHTA and FQGNSA. The V gene lost 5 bases and the J gene lost 8 bases, with 19 bases spanning the gap. The CDR3 bases are TGTGCCAGCAGCCCACGGGGACTGGGGAGCCATGAGCAGTTCTTC. It codes for CASSPRGLGSHEQFF.

The table lists this clonotype with many counts. The J gene is TRBJ2-7, the V gene TRBV4-3; the D call may be TRBD1 or TRBD2 (6 bases each). This CDR3 spans 16 amino acids. The ends were cut back, 3 bases at V and 1 base at J, with 16 bases in the middle. The germline CDR1 and CDR2 sequences are LGHNA and YSLEER. The CDR3 is CASSHDWRDMSYEQYF. The CDR3 DNA reads as TGCGCCAGCAGCCACGATTGGCGGGACATGTCCTACGAGCAGTACTTC.

The rearrangement joins TRBV7-3 to TRBJ2-1; 10 nucleotides align to TRBD2. This CDR3 region has 18 residues. V was pared by 5 bases and J by 8 bases, with 18 bases of the junction left unmatched. Germline CDR1 and CDR2: SGHTA and FQGTGA. Here the CDR3 reads CASSPSSGGAGGDDEQFF. The CDR3 DNA sequence: TGTGCCAGCAGCCCCTCGAGCGGGGGGGCCGGGGGAGACGATGAGCAGTTCTTC.

The chain recombines TRBV27 with TRBJ2-6; 7 positions agree with TRBD1. Germline V CDR1 and CDR2: MNHEY, SMNVEV (reference sequence). The CDR3 extends over 18 amino acids. Trimming at V came to 5 bases and at J to 4 bases, leaving 14 bases not matched to a gene. CDR3 sequence: CASSQTGVTVYGANVLTF. CDR3 DNA sequence: TGTGCCAGCAGTCAAACAGGGGTGACTGTGTACGGGGCCAACGTCCTGACTTTC.

The chain uses TRBV4-3 and TRBJ2-4, with D unclear. Per the germline V gene, CDR1 is LGHNA and CDR2 is YSLEER. This CDR3 is built from 17 residues. Deletions cut 0 bases from V and 0 bases from J, with 12 bases between. The CDR3 nucleotides read TGCGCCAGCAGCCAAGAGTATCGTCCCCTAGCCAAAAACATTCAGTACTTC. It translates to CASSQEYRPLAKNIQYF.

The chain couples TRBV20-1 to TRBJ2-3, with TRBD1 matching 9 bases. V shed 4 bases and J 7 bases; nucleotides not matched to a gene: 18. The CDR3 is made up of 17 amino acids. Germline loops: CDR1 DFQATT, CDR2 SNEGSKA (reference sequence). CDR3 region: CSATPPVRDREVNTQYF. The CDR3 nucleotides are TGCAGTGCTACCCCACCCGTCCGGGACAGGGAGGTGAATACGCAGTATTTT.

This clonotype has at least ten counts. J is TRBJ2-5 and V is TRBV20-1, with 9 bases identical to TRBD2. The germline V gene has CDR1 DFQATT and CDR2 SNEGSKA (reference sequence). The CDR3 length is 13 residues. The J segment lost 3 bases and the V segment lost 5 bases, leaving 4 bases of the junction unmatched. As DNA, the CDR3 is TGCAGTGCTGGGCTAGCGGGAAAAGAGACCCAGTACTTC. It is translated as CSAGLAGKETQYF.

This clonotype was detected a few times. The chain has TRBV29-1 and TRBJ2-5; 7 nucleotides agree with TRBD2. V was pared by 0 bases and J by 3 bases, with 16 bases of the junction left unmatched. The V gene's germline CDR1 is SQVTM and CDR2 ANQGSEA. CDR3 size: 18 residues. The DNA for the CDR3 is TGCAGCGTTGAAGATCTTCGTAGGCCTAGCGGAGGGGAAGAGACCCAGTACTTC. Amino acid sequence: CSVEDLRRPSGGEETQYF. Full variable domain (missing parts from reference TRBV29-1 and TRBJ2-5): SAVISQKPSRDICQRGTSLTIQCQVDSQVTMMFWYRQQPGQSLTLIATANQGSEATYESGFVIDKFPISRPNLTFSTLTVSNMSPEDSSIYLCSVEDLRRPSGGEETQYFGPGTRLLVL.